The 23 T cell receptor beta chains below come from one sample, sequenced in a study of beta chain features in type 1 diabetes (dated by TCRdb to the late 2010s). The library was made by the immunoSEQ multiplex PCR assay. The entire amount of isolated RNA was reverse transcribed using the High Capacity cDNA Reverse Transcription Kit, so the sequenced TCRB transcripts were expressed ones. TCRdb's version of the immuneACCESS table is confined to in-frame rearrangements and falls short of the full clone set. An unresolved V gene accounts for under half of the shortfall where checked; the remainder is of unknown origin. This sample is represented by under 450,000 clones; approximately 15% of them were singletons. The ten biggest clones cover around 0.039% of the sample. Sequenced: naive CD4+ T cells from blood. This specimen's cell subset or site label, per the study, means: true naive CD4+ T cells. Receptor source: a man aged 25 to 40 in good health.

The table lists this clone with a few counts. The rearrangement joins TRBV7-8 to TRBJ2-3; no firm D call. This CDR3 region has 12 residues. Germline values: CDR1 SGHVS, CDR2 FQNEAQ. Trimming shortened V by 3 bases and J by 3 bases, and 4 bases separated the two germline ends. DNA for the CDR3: TGTGCCAGCAGCTTCGTAACAGATACGCAGTATTTT. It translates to CASSFVTDTQYF.

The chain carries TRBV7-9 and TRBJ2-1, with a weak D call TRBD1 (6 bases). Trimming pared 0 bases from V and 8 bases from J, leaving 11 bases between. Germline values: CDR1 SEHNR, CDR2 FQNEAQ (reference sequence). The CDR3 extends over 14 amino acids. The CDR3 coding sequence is TGTGCCAGCAGCTTAGCCGTGGGGGCCGATGAGCAGTTCTTC. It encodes CASSLAVGADEQFF.

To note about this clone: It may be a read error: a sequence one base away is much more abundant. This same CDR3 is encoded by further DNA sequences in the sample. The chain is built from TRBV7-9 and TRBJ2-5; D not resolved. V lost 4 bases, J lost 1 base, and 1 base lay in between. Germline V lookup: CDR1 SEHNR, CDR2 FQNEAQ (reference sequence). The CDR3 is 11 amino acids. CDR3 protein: CASSSQETQYF. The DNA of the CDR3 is TGTGCCAGCAGCTCCCAAGAGACCCAGTACTTC.

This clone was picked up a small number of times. As DNA, the CDR3 is TGTGCCAGCAGCGTAGTAGCGATCGGGGACATTCAGTACTTC. It codes for CASSVVAIGDIQYF. The V and J genes are TRBV9 and TRBJ2-4, with TRBD2 as a possible D gene (5 bases). Germline lookup yields CDR1 SGDLS and CDR2 YYNGEE. The V end lost 0 bases, the J end lost 8 bases, and 12 bases lay between the germline ends. The CDR3 has 14 residues.

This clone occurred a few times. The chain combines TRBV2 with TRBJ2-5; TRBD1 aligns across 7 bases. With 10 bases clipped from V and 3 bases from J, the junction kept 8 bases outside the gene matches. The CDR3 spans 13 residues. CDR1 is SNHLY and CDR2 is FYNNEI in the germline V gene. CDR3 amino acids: CATQRDREETQYF. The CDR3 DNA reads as TGTGCCACACAAAGAGACAGGGAAGAGACCCAGTACTTC. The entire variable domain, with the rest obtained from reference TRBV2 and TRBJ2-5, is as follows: EPEVTQTPSHQVTQMGQEVILRCVPISNHLYFYWYRQILGQKVEFLVSFYNNEISEKSEIFDDQFSVERPDGSNFTLKIRSTKLEDSAMYFCATQRDREETQYFGPGTRLLVL.

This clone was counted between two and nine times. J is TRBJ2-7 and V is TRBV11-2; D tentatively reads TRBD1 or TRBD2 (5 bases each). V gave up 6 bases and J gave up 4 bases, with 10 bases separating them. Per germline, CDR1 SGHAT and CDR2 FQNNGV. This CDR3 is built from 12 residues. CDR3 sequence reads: CASSRDGYEQYF. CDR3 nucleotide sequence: TGTGCCAGCAGTCGGGACGGATACGAGCAGTACTTC.

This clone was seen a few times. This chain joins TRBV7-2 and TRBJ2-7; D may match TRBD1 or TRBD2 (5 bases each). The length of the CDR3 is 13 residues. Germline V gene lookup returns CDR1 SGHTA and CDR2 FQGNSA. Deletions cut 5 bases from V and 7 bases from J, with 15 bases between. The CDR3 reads CASSLGAWGEQYV. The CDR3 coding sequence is TGTGCCAGCAGCCTAGGGGCGTGGGGGGAGCAGTACGTC.

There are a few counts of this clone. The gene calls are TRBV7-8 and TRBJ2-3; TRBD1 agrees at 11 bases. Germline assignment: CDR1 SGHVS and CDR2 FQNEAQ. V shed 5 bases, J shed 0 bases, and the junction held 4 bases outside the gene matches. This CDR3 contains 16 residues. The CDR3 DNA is TGTGCCAGCAGCCGAAGGACAGGGGGCAGCACAGATACGCAGTATTTT. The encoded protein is CASSRRTGGSTDTQYF.

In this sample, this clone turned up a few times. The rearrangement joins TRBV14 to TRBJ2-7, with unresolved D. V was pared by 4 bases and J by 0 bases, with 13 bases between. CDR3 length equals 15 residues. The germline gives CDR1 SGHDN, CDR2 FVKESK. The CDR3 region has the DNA TGTGCCAGCAGCCGTCACGGGTCTAGCTCCTACGAGCAGTACTTC. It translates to CASSRHGSSSYEQYF.

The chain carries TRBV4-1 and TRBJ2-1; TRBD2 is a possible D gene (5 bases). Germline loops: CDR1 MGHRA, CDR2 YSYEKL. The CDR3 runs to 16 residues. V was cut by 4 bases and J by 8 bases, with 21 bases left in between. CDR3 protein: CASSREGTRPSDEQFF. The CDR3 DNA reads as TGCGCCAGCAGCCGAGAGGGCACAAGACCCTCCGATGAGCAGTTCTTC.

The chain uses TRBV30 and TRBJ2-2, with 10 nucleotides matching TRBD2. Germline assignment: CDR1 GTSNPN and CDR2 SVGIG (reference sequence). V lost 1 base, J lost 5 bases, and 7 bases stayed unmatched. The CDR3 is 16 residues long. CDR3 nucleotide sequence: TGTGCCTGGAGTGAGTGGAGCGGGAGGGCGACCGGGGAGCTGTTTTTT. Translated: CAWSEWSGRATGELFF.

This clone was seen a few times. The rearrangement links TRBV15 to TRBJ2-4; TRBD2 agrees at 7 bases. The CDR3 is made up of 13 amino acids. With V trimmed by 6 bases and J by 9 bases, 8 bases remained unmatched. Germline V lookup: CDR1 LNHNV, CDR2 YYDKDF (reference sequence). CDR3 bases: TGTGCCACCAGTCGGGGAGGGCCTAGCATTCAGTACTTC. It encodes CATSRGGPSIQYF. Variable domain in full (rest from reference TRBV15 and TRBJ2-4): DAMVIQNPRYQVTQFGKPVTLSCSQTLNHNVMYWYQQKSSQAPKLLFHYYDKDFNNEADTPDNFQSRRPNTSFCFLDIRSPGLGDTAMYLCATSRGGPSIQYFGAGTRLSVL.

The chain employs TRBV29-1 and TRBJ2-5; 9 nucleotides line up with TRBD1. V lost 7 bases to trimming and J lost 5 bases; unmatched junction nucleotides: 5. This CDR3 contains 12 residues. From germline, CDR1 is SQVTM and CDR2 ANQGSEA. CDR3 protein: CSGGQGRETQYF. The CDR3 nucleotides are TGCAGCGGCGGACAGGGGCGGGAGACCCAGTACTTC.

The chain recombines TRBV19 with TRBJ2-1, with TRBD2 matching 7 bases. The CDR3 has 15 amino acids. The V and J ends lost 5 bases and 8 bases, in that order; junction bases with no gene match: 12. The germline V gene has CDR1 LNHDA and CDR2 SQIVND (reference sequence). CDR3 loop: CASSHGLGTPDEQFF. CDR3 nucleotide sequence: TGTGCCAGTAGTCACGGACTAGGAACGCCCGATGAGCAGTTCTTC. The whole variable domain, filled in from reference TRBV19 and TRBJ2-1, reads DGGITQSPKYLFRKEGQNVTLSCEQNLNHDAMYWYRQDPGQGLRLIYYSQIVNDFQKGDIAEGYSVSREKKESFPLTVTSAQKNPTAFYLCASSHGLGTPDEQFFGPGTRLTVL.

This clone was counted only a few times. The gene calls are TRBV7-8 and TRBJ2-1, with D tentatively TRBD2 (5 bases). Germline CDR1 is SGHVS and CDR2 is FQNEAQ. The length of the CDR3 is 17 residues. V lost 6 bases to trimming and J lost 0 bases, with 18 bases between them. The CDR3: CASSPPRWRSSYNEQFF. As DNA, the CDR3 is TGTGCCAGCAGTCCTCCCCGGTGGAGGAGCTCCTACAATGAGCAGTTCTTC.

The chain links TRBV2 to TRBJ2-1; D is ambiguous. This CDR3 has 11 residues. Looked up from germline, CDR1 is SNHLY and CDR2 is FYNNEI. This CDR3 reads CVGSPDNEQFF. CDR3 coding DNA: TGTGTTGGCAGTCCGGACAATGAGCAGTTCTTC.

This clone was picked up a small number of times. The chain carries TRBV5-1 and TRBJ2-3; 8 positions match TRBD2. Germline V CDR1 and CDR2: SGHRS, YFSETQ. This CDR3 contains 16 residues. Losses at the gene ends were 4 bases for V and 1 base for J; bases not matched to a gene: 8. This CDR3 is CASSIPAGAGTDTQYF. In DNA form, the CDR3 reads TGCGCCAGCAGCATACCAGCGGGGGCTGGCACAGATACGCAGTATTTT.

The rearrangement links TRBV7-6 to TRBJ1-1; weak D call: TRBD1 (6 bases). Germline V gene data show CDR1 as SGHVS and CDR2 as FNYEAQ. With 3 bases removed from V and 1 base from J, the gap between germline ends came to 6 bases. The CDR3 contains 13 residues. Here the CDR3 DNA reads TGTGCCAGCAGCTTCAGGGGGAACACTGAAGCTTTCTTT. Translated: CASSFRGNTEAFF.

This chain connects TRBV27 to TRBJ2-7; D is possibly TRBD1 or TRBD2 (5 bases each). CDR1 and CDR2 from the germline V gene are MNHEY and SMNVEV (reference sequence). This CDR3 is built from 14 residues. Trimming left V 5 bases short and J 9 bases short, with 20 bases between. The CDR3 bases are TGTGCCAGCAGTCCCGGGACCGCGAAGATCCTGCAGTACTTC. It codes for CASSPGTAKILQYF.

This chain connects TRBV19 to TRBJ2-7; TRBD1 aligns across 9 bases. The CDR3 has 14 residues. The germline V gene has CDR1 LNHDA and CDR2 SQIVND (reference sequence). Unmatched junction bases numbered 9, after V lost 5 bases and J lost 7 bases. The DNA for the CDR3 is TGTGCCAGTAGTGCAACTACAGGGGGCGGAGAGCAGTACGTC. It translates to CASSATTGGGEQYV.

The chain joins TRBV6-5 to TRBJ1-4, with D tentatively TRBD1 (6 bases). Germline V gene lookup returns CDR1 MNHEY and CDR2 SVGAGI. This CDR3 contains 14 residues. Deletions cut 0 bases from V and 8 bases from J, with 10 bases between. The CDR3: CASSYSSGGEKLFF. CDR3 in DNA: TGTGCCAGCAGTTACTCGTCCGGGGGCGAAAAACTGTTTTTT.

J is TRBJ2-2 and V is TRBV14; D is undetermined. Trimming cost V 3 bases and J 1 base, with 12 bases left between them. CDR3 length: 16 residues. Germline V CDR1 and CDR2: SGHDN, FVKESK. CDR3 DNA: TGTGCCAGCAGCCATGCACGGGCCCTGAACACCGGGGAGCTGTTTTTT. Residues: CASSHARALNTGELFF.

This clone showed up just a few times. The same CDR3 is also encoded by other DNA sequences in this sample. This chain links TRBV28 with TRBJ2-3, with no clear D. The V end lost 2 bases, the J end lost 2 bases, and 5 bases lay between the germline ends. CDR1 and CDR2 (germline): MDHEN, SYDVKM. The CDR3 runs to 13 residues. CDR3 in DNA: TGTGCCAGCAGTTTAGGCGCCACAGATACGCAGTATTTT. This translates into CASSLGATDTQYF.